The clone carrying this T cell receptor beta chain was seen only a few times. With 3 bases removed from V and 0 bases from J, the gap between germline ends came to 16 bases. CDR1 and CDR2 (germline): SGHRS, YFSETQ. The CDR3 loop spans 16 amino acids. This record comes from a study of T cell responses to AZD1222 COVID-19 vaccine. The repertoire was sequenced with immunoSEQ multiplex PCR; TCRdb's copy has only in-frame clones and lacks some. The sample holds 65,000 to 80,000 clones; roughly 80% are singletons and the top ten take about 1.3%. The source of this sequence is an adult who received the AZD1222 COVID-19 vaccine. The sequenced sample was peripheral blood, obtained 28 days after the second AZD1222 dose. V usage is TRBV5-1 and J usage is TRBJ2-7; D is unclear. The CDR3 protein is CASSSSMGSDSYEQYF. The CDR3 bases are TGCGCCAGCAGCTCTTCGATGGGGTCGGACTCCTACGAGCAGTACTTC. Combining the CDR3 with reference TRBV5-1 and TRBJ2-7 gives the whole variable domain KAGVTQTPRYLIKTRGQQVTLSCSPISGHRSVSWYQQTPGQGLQFLFEYFSETQRNKGNFPGRFSGRQFSNSRSEMNVSTLELGDSALYLCASSSSMGSDSYEQYFGPGTRLTVT.